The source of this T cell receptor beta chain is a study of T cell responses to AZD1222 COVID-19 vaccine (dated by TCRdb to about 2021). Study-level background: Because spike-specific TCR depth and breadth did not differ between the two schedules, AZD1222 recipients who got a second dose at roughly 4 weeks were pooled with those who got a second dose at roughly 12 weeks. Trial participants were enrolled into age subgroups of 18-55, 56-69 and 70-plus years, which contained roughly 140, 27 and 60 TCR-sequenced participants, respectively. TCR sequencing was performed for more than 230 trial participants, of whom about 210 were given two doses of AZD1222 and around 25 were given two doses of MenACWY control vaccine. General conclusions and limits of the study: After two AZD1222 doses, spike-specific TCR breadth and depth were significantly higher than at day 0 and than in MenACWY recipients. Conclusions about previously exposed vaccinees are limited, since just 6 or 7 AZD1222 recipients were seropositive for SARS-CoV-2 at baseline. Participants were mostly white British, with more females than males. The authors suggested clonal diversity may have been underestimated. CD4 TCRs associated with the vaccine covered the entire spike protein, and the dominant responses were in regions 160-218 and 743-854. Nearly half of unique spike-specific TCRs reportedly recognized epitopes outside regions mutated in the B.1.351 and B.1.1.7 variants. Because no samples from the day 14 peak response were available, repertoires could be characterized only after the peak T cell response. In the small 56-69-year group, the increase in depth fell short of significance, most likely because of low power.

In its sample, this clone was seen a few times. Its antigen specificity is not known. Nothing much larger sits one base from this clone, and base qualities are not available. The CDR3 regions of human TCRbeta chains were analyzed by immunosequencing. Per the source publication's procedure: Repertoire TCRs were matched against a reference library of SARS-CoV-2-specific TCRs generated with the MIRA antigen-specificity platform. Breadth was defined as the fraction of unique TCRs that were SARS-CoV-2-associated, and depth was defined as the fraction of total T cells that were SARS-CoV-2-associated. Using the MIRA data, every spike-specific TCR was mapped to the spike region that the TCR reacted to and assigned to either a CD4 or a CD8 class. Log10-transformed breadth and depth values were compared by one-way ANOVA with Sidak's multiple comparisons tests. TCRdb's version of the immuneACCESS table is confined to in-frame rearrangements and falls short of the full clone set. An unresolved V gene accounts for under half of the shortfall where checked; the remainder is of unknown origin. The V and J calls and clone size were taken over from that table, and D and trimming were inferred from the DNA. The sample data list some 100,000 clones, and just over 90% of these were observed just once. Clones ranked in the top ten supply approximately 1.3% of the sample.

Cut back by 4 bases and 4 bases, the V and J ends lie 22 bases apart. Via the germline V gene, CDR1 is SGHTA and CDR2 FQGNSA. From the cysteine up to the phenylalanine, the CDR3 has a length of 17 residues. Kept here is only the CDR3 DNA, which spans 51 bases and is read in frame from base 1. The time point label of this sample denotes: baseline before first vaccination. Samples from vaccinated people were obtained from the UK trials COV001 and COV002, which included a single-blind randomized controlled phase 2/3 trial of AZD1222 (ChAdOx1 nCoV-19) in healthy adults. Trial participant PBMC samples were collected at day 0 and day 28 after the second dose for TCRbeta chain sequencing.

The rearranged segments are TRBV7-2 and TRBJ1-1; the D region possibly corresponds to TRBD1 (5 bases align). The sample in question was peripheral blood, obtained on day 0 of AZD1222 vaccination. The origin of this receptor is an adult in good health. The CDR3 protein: CASSSSQGPAGFTEAFF. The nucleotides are TGTGCCAGCAGCTCTAGCCAGGGACCGGCCGGGTTCACTGAAGCTTTCTTT.